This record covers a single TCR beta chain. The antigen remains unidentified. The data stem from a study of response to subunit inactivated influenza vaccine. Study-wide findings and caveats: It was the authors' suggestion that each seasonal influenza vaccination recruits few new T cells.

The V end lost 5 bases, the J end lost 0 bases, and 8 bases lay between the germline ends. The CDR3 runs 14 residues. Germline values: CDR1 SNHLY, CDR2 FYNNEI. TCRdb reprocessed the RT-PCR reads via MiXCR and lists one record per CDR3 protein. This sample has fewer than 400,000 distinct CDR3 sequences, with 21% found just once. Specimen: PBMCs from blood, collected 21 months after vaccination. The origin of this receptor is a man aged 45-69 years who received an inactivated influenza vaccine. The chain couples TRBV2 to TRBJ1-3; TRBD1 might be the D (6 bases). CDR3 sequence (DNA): TGTGCCAGCAGTCAGGGGAACTCTGGAAACACCATATATTTT. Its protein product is CASSQGNSGNTIYF.